This T cell receptor beta chain derives from a study of PD-1 blockade in classical Hodgkin lymphoma (dated by TCRdb to the early 2020s). For the study in its entirety: Nivolumab dosing was 3 mg/kg intravenously every 2 weeks, continuing until either disease progression or unacceptable toxicity. A peripheral blood immune signature of response to PD-1 blockade in classical Hodgkin lymphoma was defined using TCR beta sequencing and CyTOF.

The CDR3 numbers 13 residues from cysteine through phenylalanine. The only DNA kept is the CDR3, 39 bases in frame from the first base. Relative to germline, V is missing 6 bases and J is missing 5 bases, with 3 bases of the junction outside any gene match. From the germline V gene, CDR1 is MNHEY and CDR2 is SVGAGI. The label giving this sample's time point can be read as: cycle 1 day 1 (C1D1), immediately before nivolumab initiation. Relapse after autologous stem cell transplantation had occurred in all trial patients, and cohorts A, B and C were distinguished by prior brentuximab vedotin exposure. The trial cohort included 55 to 65 patients with relapsed/refractory classical Hodgkin lymphoma, and each patient had a best overall response of complete response, partial response or progressive disease. Single-agent nivolumab was administered to trial patients in the multi-cohort phase II CheckMate 205 trial. An independent review committee assessed best overall response by applying the 2007 International Working Group response criteria. Trial PBMCs were obtained immediately prior to nivolumab initiation (C1D1) and on therapy at cycle 2 day 1 and cycle 4 day 1. Peripheral blood was collected in 8 mL Vacutainer Cell Preparation Tubes, from which PBMCs were isolated by centrifugation and then cryopreserved.

Note on this clone: The antigen it recognizes is unknown. Nothing much larger sits one base from this clone, and base qualities are not available.

Genomic DNA was extracted with the Qiagen DNeasy kit from unsorted PBMCs and from negatively selected CD4+ and CD8+ fractions. Amplification of TCR beta CDR3 regions was done by immunoSEQ multiplex PCR with primers that anneal to V and J segments. A synthetic immune receptor repertoire was used to minimize amplification bias, and any residual bias was removed computationally once sequencing was done. Turning to the authors' computational methods: Custom Python scripts were used to quantify repertoire diversity as the Shannon entropy index. Unsorted, CD4+ and CD8+ repertoires were analyzed separately, except in combined analyses where CD4+ and CD8+ sequences were merged in silico. A clone counted as expanded when the clone's frequency after treatment rose at least 2-fold relative to C1D1, and clones undetected at baseline were given a pseudocount of 0.5. Clones with 0 or 1 copy at C1D1 were defined as singleton clones, while clones with 2 or more copies were defined as non-singleton clones. Clones expanded in unsorted samples were labelled as CD4+, CD8+ or unknown by matching protein sequences in sorted samples from the same patient. Diversity changes from C1D1 to C4D1 were tested in paired samples using Wilcoxon tests. TCRdb carries this immuneACCESS record with in-frame sequences only. Its versions omit some clonotypes, under half of them owing to an unresolved V gene in the studies checked, with the rest unexplained. The V and J calls and clone size come from that table; D and trimming were worked out from the DNA. Across this sample there are about 21,000 clones, with about two thirds seen only once. The top ten hold approximately 6% of the sample.

Summary of the overall study and its limitations: Among trial patients, those achieving complete response had baseline diversity similar to that of newly diagnosed patients, while diversity was significantly lower in partial responders and progressors. By C4D1, a significant rise was seen in CD4+ TCR diversity but not in CD8+ TCR diversity (p=0.0027 vs p=0.16), and the rise was most apparent among complete responders (p=0.02). Baseline TCR diversity was reported as lower in newly diagnosed patients than in healthy donors, and lower still in relapsed/refractory patients. Patients starting nivolumab less than 1 year after ASCT had lower diversity and were excluded from later analyses to avoid confounding by immune reconstitution. The study was restricted to a single clinical trial cohort, and the causes of repertoire differences, possibly disease activity or prior therapy, were left undefined.

This TCR derives from a human donor with classical Hodgkin lymphoma. This sample comprised peripheral blood mononuclear cells (PBMCs), obtained at baseline. The chain uses TRBV6-5 and TRBJ1-5, and TRBD1 matches 8 of the central bases. The CDR3 protein is CASSGTGDQPQHF. The sequenced DNA: TGTGCCAGCAGCGGGACAGGTGATCAGCCCCAGCATTTT.